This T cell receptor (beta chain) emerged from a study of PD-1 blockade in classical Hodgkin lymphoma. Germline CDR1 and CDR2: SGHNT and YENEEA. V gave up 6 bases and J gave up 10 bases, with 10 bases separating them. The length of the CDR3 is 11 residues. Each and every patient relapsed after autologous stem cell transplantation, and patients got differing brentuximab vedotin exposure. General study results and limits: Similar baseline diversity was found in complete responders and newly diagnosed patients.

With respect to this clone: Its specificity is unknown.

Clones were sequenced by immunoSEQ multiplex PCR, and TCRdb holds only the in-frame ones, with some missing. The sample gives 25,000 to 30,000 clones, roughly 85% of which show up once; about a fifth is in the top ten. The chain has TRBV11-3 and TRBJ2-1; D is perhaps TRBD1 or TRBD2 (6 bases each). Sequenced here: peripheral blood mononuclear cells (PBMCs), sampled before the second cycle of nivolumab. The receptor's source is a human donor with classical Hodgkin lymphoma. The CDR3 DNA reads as TGTGCCAGCAGTAAGGGGGGCGAGCAGTTCTTC. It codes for CASSKGGEQFF. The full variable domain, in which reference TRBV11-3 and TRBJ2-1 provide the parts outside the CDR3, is EAGVVQSPRYKIIEKKQPVAFWCNPISGHNTLYWYLQNLGQGPELLIRYENEEAVDDSQLPKDRFSAERLKGVDSTLKIQPAELGDSAVYLCASSKGGEQFFGPGTRLTVL.